This TCR beta chain was sequenced during a study of blood T cells in healthy people across ages. This CDR3 comprises 14 residues. Germline CDR1 and CDR2: MNHEY and SMNVEV (reference sequence). Points on this clonotype: The antigen remains undetermined.

Study results and caveats: Long-lived donors had more naive CD4+ cells and higher diversity than aged donors. Per-million-T-cell TCR beta diversity fell roughly linearly with age. Investigators viewed diversity estimates from one million T cells as underestimates, the study reported. A strong correlation between TCR beta diversity and naive T cell percentage was seen.

For the second PCR, which ran for roughly 7 to 11 cycles, a sample-barcoded 5' primer and a J-beta primer mix were used. In TCRdb, the 5' RACE reads were re-called with MiXCR into one record per CDR3 protein. The sample holds roughly 790,000 distinct CDR3 sequences, roughly 41% seen once. The sequenced sample consisted of blood. The source of this sequence is a woman aged 60-70 years in good health. V is TRBV27 and J is TRBJ2-1; TRBD1 is a possible D gene (6 bases). The closer fit of TRBJ2-7 to the DNA end suggests the J call may be wrong. CDR3 in amino acids: CASASSGTHNEQYF. In DNA, the CDR3 is TGTGCCAGCGCCTCGTCCGGGACACACAATGAGCAGTACTTC.